The sequence of this T cell receptor (beta chain) was determined in a study of blood T cell repertoires in COVID-19. Study-wide context: Samples taken during acute and convalescent COVID-19 were collected in the United States, Italy and Spain. Sample material is recorded as cDNA or gDNA derived from T cells, B-cell-depleted T cells, or PBMCs.

In the authors' workflow: Cell counts per sample came from amplifying reference gene primers. The protocol was immunoSEQ multiplex PCR, while the TCRdb copy is restricted to in-frame clones and leaves out a portion. The DNA was the basis for D and trimming; V, J and clone size are from that table. In the table there are roughly 130,000 clones, around 82% of which are singletons. The CDR3 length is 18 residues. CDR1 is SGHRS, CDR2 YFSETQ, per germline. With V trimmed by 0 bases and J by 1 base, 13 bases remained unmatched. The clonotype comes from a young woman who had recovered from COVID-19. The rearrangement links TRBV5-1 to TRBJ2-7, with TRBD2 matching 7 bases. The specimen was peripheral blood. The DNA for the CDR3 is TGCGCCAGCAGCTTGGGCGGGGGTAATCGCGGGGGATCCTACGAGCAGTACTTC. It specifies CASSLGGGNRGGSYEQYF.